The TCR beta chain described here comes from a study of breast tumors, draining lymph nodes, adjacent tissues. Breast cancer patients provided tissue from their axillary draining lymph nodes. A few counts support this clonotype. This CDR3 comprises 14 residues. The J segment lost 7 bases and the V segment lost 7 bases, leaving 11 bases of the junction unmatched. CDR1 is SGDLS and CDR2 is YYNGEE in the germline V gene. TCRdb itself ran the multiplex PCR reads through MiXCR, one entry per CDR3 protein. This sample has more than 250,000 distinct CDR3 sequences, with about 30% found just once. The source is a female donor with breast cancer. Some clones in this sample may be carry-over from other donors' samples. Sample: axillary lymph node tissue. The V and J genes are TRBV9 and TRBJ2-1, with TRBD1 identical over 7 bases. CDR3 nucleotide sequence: TGTGCCAGCTCAGGGGGACAACGTGTGAATGAGCAGTTCTTC. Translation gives CASSGGQRVNEQFF.